This T cell receptor (beta chain) was profiled in a study of T-cell reconstitution after alpha-beta-depleted transplantation in children. Study-wide results and caveats: Where some patients showed high TCRbeta diversity at day 60, it came from recipient T cells and thymic progenitors that had survived. At around two months after transplant, the alpha-beta T cells were reportedly derived from several hundred expanded clones that came from non-depleted graft cells. Most T-cell counts and diversity one year after the transplant came from T cells that were newly produced.

Relative to its sample, this clonotype is medium-sized. The target antigen is unknown. It was with unique molecular identifiers that the TCRbeta library was prepared. TCRdb used MiXCR to reprocess the PCR reads, holding one entry per CDR3 protein. The table lists about 150,000 distinct CDR3 sequences, around 10% of them singletons, with 13% in the top ten. This CDR3 has 15 residues. The V segment lost 3 bases and the J segment 5 bases; nucleotides outside the gene matches: 6. The sample was PBMCs, taken before TCRalphabeta/CD19-depleted stem cell transplant. The rearrangement joins TRBV12-3 or TRBV12-4 to TRBJ2-1; 8 bases map to TRBD1. This sequence was found in a boy aged 2-15 years with acute myeloid leukemia, due to receive a stem cell transplant. The chain's CDR3 is CASSFSGGIDNEQFF. The CDR3 nucleotides are TGTGCCAGCAGTTTTTCAGGGGGCATCGACAATGAGCAGTTCTTC.